Listed here are 3 T cell receptor beta chains from one sample, sequenced in a study of T cells in Graves' hyperthyroidism and ophthalmopathy. Amplification of TCR beta CDR3 regions used RNA as the template. The TCR CDR3 was amplified in a first-round RT-PCR using the HTBI primer set. In TCRdb, the multiplex PCR reads were re-called with MiXCR into one record per CDR3 protein. Of 650,000 to 800,000 distinct CDR3 sequences in the sample, 45% were seen once. The sequenced sample was peripheral blood or thyroid tissue (not recorded which). All receptors come from an adult man with Graves' disease, either hyperthyroidism or ophthalmopathy (not recorded which).

A few counts support this clonotype. CDR3 sequence reads: CASRKTGPGETQYF. The CDR3 nucleotides read TGTGCCAGCAGGAAGACAGGGCCGGGGGAGACCCAGTACTTC. The J gene is TRBJ2-5, the V gene TRBV13; 7 bases match TRBD1. After removal of 6 bases from V and 5 bases from J, the junction contained 9 bases not matched to a gene. CDR1 and CDR2 (germline): PRHDT, FYEKMQ (reference sequence). The CDR3 totals 14 residues. Full variable domain (outside the CDR3, taken from reference TRBV13 and TRBJ2-5): AAGVIQSPRHLIKEKRETATLKCYPIPRHDTVYWYQQGPGQDPQFLISFYEKMQSDKGSIPDRFSAQQFSDYHSELNMSSLELGDSALYFCASRKTGPGETQYFGPGTRLLVL.

This clonotype was counted ten times or more. The CDR3 DNA reads as TGTGCCAGCAGCTTAGCGGGGAATCTTCCTAATCAGCCCCAGCATTTT. Protein: CASSLAGNLPNQPQHF. The V and J genes are TRBV7-8 and TRBJ1-5; the D is unclear. The CDR3 has 16 residues. V lost 0 bases and J lost 4, with 13 bases in between. From germline, CDR1 is SGHVS and CDR2 FQNEAQ.

The chain joins TRBV12-3 or TRBV12-4 to TRBJ1-5; 7 bases agree with TRBD1. This CDR3 contains 15 residues. Trimming removed 6 bases from V and 2 bases from J; junction bases left unmatched: 7. CDR3 loop: CASSRQGIGNQPQHF. CDR3 DNA sequence: TGTGCCAGCAGCAGACAGGGAATCGGCAATCAGCCCCAGCATTTT.